One and the same sample provided the 32 T cell receptor beta chains below, sequenced in a study of molecular identifiers for immune sequencing clone quantification. In TCRdb, the PCR reads were re-called with MiXCR into one record per CDR3 protein. The sample lists about 500,000 distinct CDR3 sequences; 20% to 25% were seen once. The sample was naive CD8+ T cells from blood, with Jurkat cell RNA spiked in. Specified subset: FACS-sorted CD8+CD4-CCR7+CD45RA+ naive T cells. The receptors originated from a human donor in good health. Some libraries in this study had Jurkat cell RNA spiked in.

This clonotype was seen more than once but under ten times. The J gene is TRBJ2-1, the V gene TRBV3-1; 10 bases fit TRBD2. After removal of 3 bases from V and 8 bases from J, the junction contained 10 bases not matched to a gene. The germline V gene encodes CDR1 LGHDT and CDR2 YNNKEL (reference sequence). This CDR3 region has 16 residues. The CDR3 bases are TGTGCCAGCAGCCACGAACCCGGGACTAGCGTATATGAGCAGTTCTTC. This gives the protein CASSHEPGTSVYEQFF.

This clonotype has only a few counts. The V call is TRBV20-1, the J call TRBJ2-7; possibly TRBD1 or TRBD2 for D (5 bases each). The CDR3 extends over 14 amino acids. Germline CDR1 reads DFQATT; CDR2 reads SNEGSKA (reference sequence). V was cut by 6 bases and J by 0 bases, with 15 bases left in between. DNA for the CDR3: TGCAGTGCCGTTGACCGGGACGGCTCCTACGAGCAGTACTTC. It encodes CSAVDRDGSYEQYF.

This clonotype has at least ten counts. The CDR3 bases are TGTGCCAGCGGGACCGGGACAGGGGGTTTAGAGACCCAGTACTTC. Encoded protein: CASGTGTGGLETQYF. The gene calls are TRBV28 and TRBJ2-5; TRBD1 agrees at 11 bases. V was pared by 8 bases and J by 4 bases, with 9 bases of the junction left unmatched. The CDR3 contains 15 residues. Germline V CDR1 and CDR2: MDHEN, SYDVKM.

The rearrangement links TRBV14 to TRBJ2-6; 12 nucleotides align to TRBD2. This CDR3 contains 18 residues. V shed 9 bases and J 2 bases; nucleotides not matched to a gene: 11. Germline assignment: CDR1 SGHDN and CDR2 FVKESK. The CDR3 here is CASPPTSGGRAGANVLTF. The CDR3 region has the DNA TGTGCCAGTCCCCCAACTAGCGGGGGGCGGGCTGGGGCCAACGTCCTGACTTTC.

This clonotype was seen a few times. The CDR3 is CASSPPDTSYEQYF. The DNA of the CDR3 is TGTGCCAGCTCACCACCGGACACCTCCTACGAGCAGTACTTC. The V call is TRBV18, the J call TRBJ2-7; tentatively, D is TRBD1 (5 bases). Trimming took 0 bases from V and 0 from J, leaving 6 bases between them. There are 14 residues in the CDR3. CDR1 is KGHSH and CDR2 is LQKENI in the germline V gene.

This clonotype was counted only a few times. The chain has TRBV6-5 and TRBJ2-1; 9 bases match TRBD2. The CDR3 is 16 residues long. Germline CDR1 MNHEY, CDR2 SVGAGI. The trim removed 6 bases at V and 7 bases at J, leaving 13 bases unmatched. CDR3 protein: CASSSGAGGPGNEQFF. As DNA, the CDR3 is TGTGCCAGCAGCTCCGGGGCGGGAGGGCCGGGGAATGAGCAGTTCTTC.

As for this clonotype: This CDR3 is missing its conserved last phenylalanine or tryptophan, likely due to a read error. The J gene is TRBJ2-5, the V gene TRBV6-5, with 9 bases that match TRBD1. Trimming at V came to 2 bases and at J to 2 bases, leaving 6 bases not matched to a gene. This CDR3 contains 16 residues. Germline values: CDR1 MNHEY, CDR2 SVGAGI. In nucleotides, the CDR3 is TGTGCCAGCAGTTACCCTTCGGACAGGGGACAAGAGACCCAGTACATC. It yields the protein CASSYPSDRGQETQYI.

This clonotype was recorded at least ten times. The chain links TRBV7-9 to TRBJ1-1, with 12 nucleotides matching TRBD1. V dropped 3 bases and J dropped 4; count of bases not matched to a gene: 6. The germline V gene has CDR1 SEHNR and CDR2 FQNEAQ (reference sequence). The CDR3 sequence is 16 residues long. The CDR3 sequence: CASSLGQGAFSTEAFF. The CDR3, as DNA: TGTGCCAGCAGCTTGGGACAGGGGGCTTTTAGCACTGAAGCTTTCTTT.

This clonotype was detected many times. The chain carries TRBV6-5 and TRBJ2-5; 13 positions agree with TRBD2. Germline-derived CDR1 and CDR2 are MNHEY and SVGAGI. The CDR3 consists of 15 residues. Trimming cost V 5 bases and J 3 bases; bases outside gene matches: 3. For the CDR3, the DNA is TGTGCCAGCAGTGAAGGACTAGCGGGAGAAGAGACCCAGTACTTC. As protein: CASSEGLAGEETQYF.

This clonotype turned up a few times. The DNA of the CDR3 is TGTGCCAGCAGCCCCGCTAGCGGAGGGTTTGAGGATGCGCAGTATTTT. As protein: CASSPASGGFEDAQYF. This rearrangement joins TRBV7-8 to TRBJ2-3; 7 nucleotides align to TRBD2. The CDR3 totals 16 residues. V was pared by 5 bases and J by 10 bases, with 18 bases of the junction left unmatched. The germline V gene encodes CDR1 SGHVS and CDR2 FQNEAQ. The entire variable domain, with the rest obtained from reference TRBV7-8 and TRBJ2-3, is as follows: GAGVSQSPRYKVAKRGQDVALRCDPISGHVSLFWYQQALGQGPEFLTYFQNEAQLDKSGLPSDRFFAERPEGSVSTLKIQRTQQEDSAVYLCASSPASGGFEDAQYFGPGTRLTVL.

The chain has TRBV28 and TRBJ2-4; D remains unclear. The CDR3 has 12 residues. Trimming took off 6 bases at V and 2 bases at J, with 5 bases between the two ends. Germline V lookup: CDR1 MDHEN, CDR2 SYDVKM. CDR3 protein: CASRGTKNIQYF. The CDR3, as DNA: TGTGCCAGCAGGGGAACCAAAAACATTCAGTACTTC.

The chain links TRBV4-3 to TRBJ2-3; 9 bases fit TRBD1. The CDR3 contains 15 residues. Per the germline V gene, CDR1 is LGHNA and CDR2 is YSLEER. V lost 5 bases, J lost 5 bases, and 8 bases stayed unmatched. CDR3 coding DNA: TGCGCCAGCAGCGAAGGCGGGACAGGGAAAGATACGCAGTATTTT. Residues: CASSEGGTGKDTQYF.

This clonotype was picked up many times. The chain has TRBV7-9 and TRBJ2-7; possibly TRBD1 or TRBD2 for D (5 bases each). Germline loops: CDR1 SEHNR, CDR2 FQNEAQ (reference sequence). This CDR3 is 14 amino acids long. Trimming removed 4 bases at V and 3 bases at J, with 13 bases between. The chain's CDR3 is CASSSVGAGYEQYF. The CDR3 DNA reads TGTGCCAGCAGCTCCGTCGGGGCGGGCTACGAGCAGTACTTC.

CDR3 bases: TGTGCCAGCAGCGTAGGAGGACAGCACCCGGAGACCCAGTACTTC. Protein sequence: CASSVGGQHPETQYF. This sequence joins TRBV9 and TRBJ2-5, with D possibly matching TRBD1 (6 bases). CDR1 is SGDLS, CDR2 YYNGEE, per germline. CDR3 length: 15 amino acids. V shed 0 bases and J shed 5 bases, with 14 bases lying between them. The variable domain in full, completed from reference TRBV9 and TRBJ2-5, reads DSGVTQTPKHLITATGQRVTLRCSPRSGDLSVYWYQQSLDQGLQFLIQYYNGEERAKGNILERFSAQQFPDLHSELNLSSLELGDSALYFCASSVGGQHPETQYFGPGTRLLVL.

The chain combines TRBV27 with TRBJ2-1, with 7 bases fitting TRBD2. This CDR3 is 15 amino acids long. Germline CDR1 is MNHEY and CDR2 is SMNVEV (reference sequence). The trim removed 5 bases at V and 9 bases at J, leaving 13 bases unmatched. DNA for the CDR3: TGTGCCAGCAGTCTCCTATCATTTGGGGGGGTTGAGCAGTTCTTC. Translated: CASSLLSFGGVEQFF.

In this sample, this clonotype turned up a few times. Here the CDR3 DNA reads TGTGCCAGCAGCCCTGGACTAGCGGATTATAACTACGAGCAGTACTTC. Translating it yields CASSPGLADYNYEQYF. The chain recombines TRBV3-1 with TRBJ2-7, with 10 positions matching TRBD2. The ends lost 4 bases at V and 3 bases at J; junction bases unmatched: 9. The germline V gene encodes CDR1 LGHDT and CDR2 YNNKEL (reference sequence). CDR3 length: 16 amino acids.

The V and J genes are TRBV20-1 and TRBJ2-1, with a weak D call TRBD2 (5 bases). V lost 3 bases and J 1 base, leaving 22 bases between the germline ends. CDR1 DFQATT and CDR2 SNEGSKA come from the germline V gene (reference sequence). The CDR3 loop spans 18 amino acids. The CDR3 loop is CSASGLVRAGQSYNEQFF. In DNA form, the CDR3 reads TGCAGTGCTAGTGGTTTAGTGAGGGCGGGCCAGTCCTACAATGAGCAGTTCTTC.

This clonotype appeared many times. V gene TRBV6-2 or TRBV6-3 combines with J gene TRBJ2-5, with no clear D. The CDR3 consists of 12 residues. CDR1 and CDR2 (germline): MNHEY, SVGEGT. The germline V and J ends were trimmed by 6 bases and 2 bases, with 7 bases remaining between them. The CDR3 sequence is CASRDPQETQYF. CDR3 sequence (DNA): TGTGCCAGCAGAGACCCACAAGAGACCCAGTACTTC.

This clonotype came up a few times. The CDR3 here is CASSVAGSSGFMNTGELFF. CDR3 sequence (DNA): TGTGCCAGCAGCGTAGCAGGGTCTAGCGGGTTTATGAACACCGGGGAGCTGTTTTTT. The J gene is TRBJ2-2, the V gene TRBV9; 8 nucleotides align to TRBD2. Trimming took 0 bases from V and 1 from J; bases not matched to a gene: 11. The CDR3 runs to 19 residues. Germline assignment: CDR1 SGDLS and CDR2 YYNGEE.

In this sample, this clonotype turned up a few times. The chain joins TRBV6-5 to TRBJ2-7; D is unresolved. The CDR3 has 14 residues. Germline V gene sequence: CDR1 MNHEY, CDR2 SVGAGI. With 2 bases removed from V and 3 bases from J, the gap between germline ends came to 11 bases. CDR3 nucleotide sequence: TGTGCCAGCAGTTACCAGGACGGAGACTACGAGCAGTACTTC. The encoded protein is CASSYQDGDYEQYF.

This clonotype has at least ten counts. The chain links TRBV7-9 to TRBJ2-7; tentatively, D is TRBD1 (6 bases). The V end was cut by 5 bases, the J end by 0 bases, with 8 bases between. The CDR3 is made up of 13 amino acids. CDR1 and CDR2 (germline): SEHNR, FQNEAQ (reference sequence). The DNA of the CDR3 is TGTGCCAGCAGCCGGGACAACTCCTACGAGCAGTACTTC. Its protein is CASSRDNSYEQYF. Full variable domain (outside the CDR3, taken from reference TRBV7-9 and TRBJ2-7): DTGVSQNPRHKITKRGQNVTFRCDPISEHNRLYWYRQTLGQGPEFLTYFQNEAQLEKSRLLSDRFSAERPKGSFSTLEIQRTEQGDSAMYLCASSRDNSYEQYFGPGTRLTVT.

This CDR3 is CASSLTQQGSGYEQYF. The CDR3 DNA follows: TGTGCCAGCAGTCTAACGCAACAGGGGTCAGGCTACGAGCAGTACTTC. The genes are TRBV27 and TRBJ2-7, with TRBD1 identical over 7 bases. CDR1 and CDR2 (germline): MNHEY, SMNVEV (reference sequence). The J segment lost 3 bases and the V segment lost 5 bases, leaving 13 bases of the junction unmatched. The length of the CDR3 is 16 residues.

Only a few counts were recorded for this clonotype. The rearrangement joins TRBV2 to TRBJ2-7, with 11 bases fitting TRBD2. Germline lookup yields CDR1 SNHLY and CDR2 FYNNEI. V shed 5 bases, J shed 5 bases, and the junction held 8 bases outside the gene matches. CDR3 length: 15 residues. CDR3: CASSFSSGGLHEQYF. Written as DNA, the CDR3 is TGTGCCAGCAGTTTTTCTAGCGGGGGGCTGCACGAGCAGTACTTC. Full variable domain (remainder filled in from reference TRBV2 and TRBJ2-7): EPEVTQTPSHQVTQMGQEVILRCVPISNHLYFYWYRQILGQKVEFLVSFYNNEISEKSEIFDDQFSVERPDGSNFTLKIRSTKLEDSAMYFCASSFSSGGLHEQYFGPGTRLTVT.

This clonotype came up many times. This chain links TRBV12-3 or TRBV12-4 with TRBJ2-3; the D is unclear. This CDR3 has 15 amino acids. Between the trimmed V and J ends, which lost 5 bases and 4 bases, there was a span of 16 bases. In nucleotides, the CDR3 is TGTGCCAGCAGTCCCCGGGTGGCGGTGGCAGATACGCAGTATTTT. Translated, it gives CASSPRVAVADTQYF.

This clonotype was seen a few times. A read error may explain this, as a much larger clone is one base away. The conserved closing phenylalanine or tryptophan is absent in this CDR3, likely reflecting a read error. The rearrangement links TRBV7-2 to TRBJ2-7, with 8 bases aligning to TRBD2. The CDR3 length is 14 residues. Per germline, CDR1 SGHTA and CDR2 FQGNSA. V dropped 4 bases and J dropped 2; count of bases not matched to a gene: 4. The CDR3 spells CASSSVTSAYEQYS. The DNA for the CDR3 is TGTGCCAGCAGCTCAGTGACTAGCGCCTACGAGCAGTACTCC.

This clonotype was seen at least ten times. The chain combines TRBV7-9 with TRBJ1-5, with D maybe TRBD1 (5 bases). The CDR3 contains 15 residues. Germline lookup yields CDR1 SEHNR and CDR2 FQNEAQ (reference sequence). V lost 5 bases, J lost 4 bases, and 15 bases lay in between. This CDR3 is CASSPVGGYNQPQHF. The CDR3 DNA reads TGTGCCAGCAGCCCCGTTGGGGGTTATAATCAGCCCCAGCATTTT.

This chain connects TRBV19 to TRBJ2-7, with TRBD1 as a possible D gene (5 bases). This CDR3 region has 12 residues. CDR1 LNHDA and CDR2 SQIVND come from the germline V gene (reference sequence). V lost 7 bases to trimming and J lost 6 bases, with 13 bases between them. CDR3: CASTTGGAEQYF. Written as DNA, the CDR3 is TGTGCCAGTACCACAGGTGGGGCCGAGCAGTACTTC.

This clonotype was counted between two and nine times. The J gene is TRBJ1-2, the V gene TRBV11-2, with 9 nucleotides matching TRBD1. CDR3 length equals 15 residues. After removal of 2 bases from V and 5 bases from J, the junction contained 6 bases not matched to a gene. The germline gives CDR1 SGHAT, CDR2 FQNNGV. The CDR3 DNA follows: TGTGCCAGCAGCTTAAGCTGGACAGGGGCATATGGCTACACCTTC. Residues: CASSLSWTGAYGYTF.

This clonotype was counted ten times or more. The J gene is TRBJ2-3, the V gene TRBV7-9; D is perhaps TRBD1 (5 bases). The V and J ends lost 6 bases and 1 base respectively, with 11 bases between them. CDR3 length equals 14 residues. The germline V gene encodes CDR1 SEHNR and CDR2 FQNEAQ (reference sequence). The CDR3 DNA sequence: TGTGCCAGCAGTTACGAACAGGGCACAGATACGCAGTATTTT. It translates to CASSYEQGTDTQYF. The full variable domain, in which reference TRBV7-9 and TRBJ2-3 provide the parts outside the CDR3, is DTGVSQNPRHKITKRGQNVTFRCDPISEHNRLYWYRQTLGQGPEFLTYFQNEAQLEKSRLLSDRFSAERPKGSFSTLEIQRTEQGDSAMYLCASSYEQGTDTQYFGPGTRLTVL.

V gene TRBV3-1 combines with J gene TRBJ2-2; 8 bases match TRBD1. In germline, CDR1 is LGHDT, CDR2 YNNKEL (reference sequence). J gave up 5 bases and V 2 bases, and 4 bases lay outside the gene matches. The CDR3 contains 15 residues. CDR3 amino acids: CASSQRTGTTGELFF. For the CDR3, the DNA is TGTGCCAGCAGCCAAAGGACAGGGACGACCGGGGAGCTGTTTTTT.

This clonotype was seen at least ten times. The chain is built from TRBV7-9 and TRBJ2-7, with 10 bases that match TRBD1. This CDR3 has 15 amino acids. Germline CDR1 and CDR2: SEHNR and FQNEAQ (reference sequence). Trimming cost V 5 bases and J 4 bases; bases outside gene matches: 8. CDR3 bases: TGTGCCAGCAGCCCCGGGACAGGGGTTTGGTACGAGCAGTACTTC. This codes for CASSPGTGVWYEQYF.

This clonotype was counted a few times. The chain uses TRBV5-6 and TRBJ2-5; 10 bases are a match to TRBD2. Germline CDR1 is SGHDT and CDR2 is YYEEEE. The length of the CDR3 is 15 residues. J gave up 1 base and V 2 bases, and 2 bases lay outside the gene matches. The CDR3 sequence is CASSFWTSGQETQYF. The CDR3 DNA reads TGTGCCAGCAGCTTTTGGACTAGCGGCCAAGAGACCCAGTACTTC.